The 3 T cell receptor beta chains below were found in one sample sequenced in a study of T cells in Graves' hyperthyroidism and ophthalmopathy (dated by TCRdb to the late 2010s). Receptor libraries were prepared by multiplex PCR. Sequencing instrument: Illumina HiSeq 2000. The TCR beta CDR3 regions were amplified from RNA transcripts. For the first round of RT-PCR on the TCR CDR3, the HTBI primer set was used together with the Qiagen OneStep RT-PCR kit. TCRdb took the public reads, trimmed them with fastp at Q25, ran MiXCR for clone calling and kept in-frame beta chains. When rows share a CDR3 protein, they turn into one entry using the most common DNA and genes. The table for this sample lists about half a million distinct CDR3 sequences; roughly a sixth of them were counted only once. The ten largest clones represent 29% of the sample. Sequencing input: blood. These receptors all stem from a woman in her twenties or thirties with Graves' ophthalmopathy.

This clonotype was recorded many times. CDR3 loop: CASEKGTYNEQFF. CDR3 in DNA: TGTGCCAGCGAAAAGGGGACCTACAATGAGCAGTTCTTC. The chain links TRBV7-8 to TRBJ2-1, with TRBD1 as a possible D gene (5 bases). CDR3 size: 13 residues. Between the trimmed V and J ends, which lost 8 bases and 2 bases, there was a span of 10 bases. In germline, CDR1 is SGHVS, CDR2 FQNEAQ. Based on the CDR3 plus reference TRBV7-8 and TRBJ2-1, the full variable domain is GAGVSQSPRYKVAKRGQDVALRCDPISGHVSLFWYQQALGQGPEFLTYFQNEAQLDKSGLPSDRFFAERPEGSVSTLKIQRTQQEDSAVYLCASEKGTYNEQFFGPGTRLTVL.

The sample holds a few counts of this clonotype. The V gene is TRBV29-1, the J gene TRBJ1-1; unclear D gene. The V and J ends lost 0 bases and 1 base respectively, with 6 bases between them. The CDR3 loop spans 13 amino acids. Germline-derived CDR1 and CDR2 are SQVTM and ANQGSEA. This CDR3 reads CSVEEPPNTEAFF. The CDR3 bases are TGCAGCGTTGAAGAGCCGCCGAACACTGAAGCTTTCTTT.

This clonotype was detected only a few times. This chain uses TRBV7-2 with TRBJ2-2; D gene uncertain. The germline V gene encodes CDR1 SGHTA and CDR2 FQGNSA. This CDR3 spans 14 amino acids. V was pared by 0 bases and J by 6 bases, with 8 bases between. CDR3 region: CASSLAGIAGELFF. CDR3 DNA: TGTGCCAGCAGCTTAGCGGGGATCGCCGGGGAGCTGTTTTTT.